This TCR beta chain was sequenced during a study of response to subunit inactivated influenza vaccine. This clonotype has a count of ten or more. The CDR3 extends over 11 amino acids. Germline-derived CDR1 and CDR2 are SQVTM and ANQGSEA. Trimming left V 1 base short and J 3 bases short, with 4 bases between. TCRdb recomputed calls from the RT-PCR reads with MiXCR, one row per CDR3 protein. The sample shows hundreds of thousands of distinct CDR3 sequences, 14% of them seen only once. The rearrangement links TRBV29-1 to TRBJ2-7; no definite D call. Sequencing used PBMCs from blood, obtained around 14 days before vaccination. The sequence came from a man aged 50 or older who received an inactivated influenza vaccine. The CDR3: CSVEGSYEQYF. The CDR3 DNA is TGCAGCGTTGAAGGCAGCTACGAGCAGTACTTC.